This T cell receptor (beta chain) was captured in a study of OX40 agonist ivuxolimab in advanced cancers. Study summary: Averaging approximately 60 years in age, with a range of about 20 to 90, the cohort was approximately 83% male. Study observations and caveats: Some nonresponders likewise displayed low normalized T-cell clonal expansion. In CD8+ T cells, expanded clones were on average more numerous than in CD4+.

Profiling relied on immunoSEQ multiplex PCR, and the TCRdb table lists in-frame clones only, not all of them. Here the sample spans around 85,000 clones, about 90% being singletons. The J segment lost 5 bases and the V segment lost 1 base, leaving 3 bases of the junction unmatched. The CDR3 consists of 15 residues. Germline CDR1 and CDR2: LNHDA and SQIVND (reference sequence). This clone was observed once. The antigen is not known. Material: CD4+ or CD8+ T cells sorted from blood, obtained in a trial of the OX40 agonist ivuxolimab. This chain joins TRBV19 and TRBJ1-5; TRBD1 aligns across 9 bases. The TCR comes from an adult with an advanced solid tumor such as melanoma, head and neck, liver or kidney cancer. The CDR3 DNA sequence: TGTGCCAGTAGTATAGGGACAGGGGACGATCAGCCCCAGCATTTT. Protein sequence: CASSIGTGDDQPQHF.